This T cell receptor (beta chain) was sequenced during a study of T cells in Graves' hyperthyroidism and ophthalmopathy. This clonotype was recorded many times. The CDR3 regions of TCR beta were amplified from RNA transcripts. The primer set for the first-round RT-PCR of the TCR CDR3 was HTBI. TCRdb itself ran the multiplex PCR reads through MiXCR, one entry per CDR3 protein. In the table there are more than 350,000 distinct CDR3 sequences, 15% of which are singletons. CDR1 LGHDT and CDR2 YNNKEL come from the germline V gene (reference sequence). Trimming shortened V by 4 bases and J by 7 bases, and 17 bases separated the two germline ends. This CDR3 comprises 15 residues.

The receptor was isolated from a woman younger than 45 with Graves' hyperthyroidism. This chain uses TRBV3-1 with TRBJ2-1; D is ambiguous. Sequenced sample: blood. In DNA form, the CDR3 reads TGTGCCAGCAGCCCTACATGGGTCTCACAAAATGAGCAGTTCTTC. This sequence encodes CASSPTWVSQNEQFF.